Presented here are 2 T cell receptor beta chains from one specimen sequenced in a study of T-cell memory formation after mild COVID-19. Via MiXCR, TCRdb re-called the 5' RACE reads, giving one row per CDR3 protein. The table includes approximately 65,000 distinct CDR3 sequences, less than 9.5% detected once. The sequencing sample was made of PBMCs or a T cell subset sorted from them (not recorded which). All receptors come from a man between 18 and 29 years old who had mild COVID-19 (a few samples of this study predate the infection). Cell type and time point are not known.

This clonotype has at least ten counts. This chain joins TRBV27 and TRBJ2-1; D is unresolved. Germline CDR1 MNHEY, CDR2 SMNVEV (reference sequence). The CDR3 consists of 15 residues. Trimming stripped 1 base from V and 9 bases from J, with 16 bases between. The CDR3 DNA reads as TGTGCCAGCAGTTTATTGGCGCCCAAATGGGGTGAGCAGTTCTTC. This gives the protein CASSLLAPKWGEQFF.

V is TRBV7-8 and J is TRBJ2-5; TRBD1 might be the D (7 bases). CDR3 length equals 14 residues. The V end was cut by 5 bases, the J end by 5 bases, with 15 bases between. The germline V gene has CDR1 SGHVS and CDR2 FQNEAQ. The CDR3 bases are TGTGCCAGCAGCCTAATCAGGGGGGAGGAGACCCAGTACTTC. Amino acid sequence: CASSLIRGEETQYF.